These 20 T cell receptor beta chains were all obtained from the same sample, sequenced in a study of T cells in narcolepsy listed by TCRdb under 2018. The library was prepared using the immunoSEQ multiplex PCR assay. Sourced from immuneACCESS, this table was stored by TCRdb with only in-frame sequences that have V and J called. A share of the clones is absent; for the studies checked, an unresolved V gene accounts for under half, and the remainder has no known explanation. The sample table contains fewer than 40,000 clones; only one count was recorded for approximately 78% of them. The ten largest clones add up to around 2.7% of the sample. Sample: CD45RA- memory CD4+ T cells from PBMCs. According to the study, the label for this sample's cell subset or site signals: memory T cells sorted ex vivo from peripheral blood. Receptors were obtained from a human donor with narcolepsy.

The rearrangement joins TRBV4-3 to TRBJ2-2; D is undetermined. V was trimmed by 1 base and J by 6 bases, leaving 6 bases between them. The germline CDR1 and CDR2 sequences are LGHNA and YSLEER. This CDR3 has 13 amino acids. The CDR3 nucleotides are TGCGCCAGCAGCCAAGTCCGGGCCGGGGAGCTGTTTTTT. Amino acid sequence: CASSQVRAGELFF.

This clone was found once. The same CDR3 arises from other DNA sequences in this sample as well. The chain is built from TRBV11-3 and TRBJ2-7; D call uncertain. The CDR3 sequence is 13 residues long. Germline loops: CDR1 SGHNT, CDR2 YENEEA. V was shortened by 0 bases and J by 0 bases, with 3 bases between the two germline ends. CDR3 DNA sequence: TGTGCCAGCAGCTTAGAAGGCTCCTACGAGCAGTACTTC. Translated: CASSLEGSYEQYF.

The CDR3 DNA reads TGTGCCAGCATTAAAAGGCCAGGGGATCAGCCCCAGCATTTT. Its translation: CASIKRPGDQPQHF. The chain combines TRBV25-1 with TRBJ1-5; D possibly corresponds to TRBD1 (6 bases). CDR1 and CDR2 from the germline V gene are MGHDK and SYGVNS. The CDR3 is 14 residues long. Trimming took 7 bases from V and 5 from J, leaving 15 bases between them.

V usage is TRBV6-1 and J usage is TRBJ2-5; D is possibly TRBD1 or TRBD2 (6 bases each). This CDR3 has 18 residues. The germline CDR1 and CDR2 sequences are MNHNS and SASEGT. The V end was cut by 1 base, the J end by 0 bases, with 18 bases between. The CDR3 DNA is TGTGCCAGCAGTGAAGAATTTGGAGGGCAGGGGTACCAAGAGACCCAGTACTTC. It specifies CASSEEFGGQGYQETQYF.

This sequence joins TRBV19 and TRBJ2-1; D is perhaps TRBD2 (6 bases). The CDR3 is made up of 16 amino acids. Germline V gene data show CDR1 as LNHDA and CDR2 as SQIVND (reference sequence). The V end lost 0 bases, the J end lost 2 bases, and 11 bases lay between the germline ends. CDR3 nucleotide sequence: TGTGCCAGTAGTATAGATCGGGGCGGGACCTACAATGAGCAGTTCTTC. It encodes CASSIDRGGTYNEQFF. Based on the CDR3 plus reference TRBV19 and TRBJ2-1, the full variable domain is DGGITQSPKYLFRKEGQNVTLSCEQNLNHDAMYWYRQDPGQGLRLIYYSQIVNDFQKGDIAEGYSVSREKKESFPLTVTSAQKNPTAFYLCASSIDRGGTYNEQFFGPGTRLTVL.

This chain links TRBV6-5 with TRBJ2-7, with D uncertain. Deletions cut 8 bases from V and 1 base from J, with 6 bases between. CDR1 and CDR2 (germline): MNHEY, SVGAGI. CDR3 length: 11 amino acids. This chain's CDR3 is CASGGSYEQYF. CDR3 nucleotide sequence: TGTGCCAGCGGTGGGTCCTACGAGCAGTACTTC.

This clone has only a few counts. The gene calls are TRBV4-3 and TRBJ2-1; 8 bases match TRBD2. Unmatched junction bases numbered 10, after V lost 4 bases and J lost 5 bases. CDR3 length equals 16 residues. Germline V gives CDR1 LGHNA, CDR2 YSLEER. As DNA, the CDR3 is TGCGCCAGCAGCCGTCTATATCGGGGGGGAAACAATGAGCAGTTCTTC. The encoded protein is CASSRLYRGGNNEQFF.

The chain carries TRBV5-4 and TRBJ2-1, with 14 bases identical to TRBD2. The CDR3 loop spans 17 amino acids. J gave up 7 bases and V 0 bases, and 6 bases lay outside the gene matches. Germline CDR1 and CDR2: SGHNT and YYREEE (reference sequence). The CDR3 reads CASSLGLAGGQGNEQFF. The CDR3 DNA is TGTGCCAGCAGCTTGGGACTAGCGGGAGGGCAAGGAAATGAGCAGTTCTTC.

Concerning this clone itself: Other DNA sequences within the sample encode an identical CDR3. The chain couples TRBV5-1 to TRBJ2-2, with D maybe TRBD2 (7 bases). Germline V CDR1 and CDR2: SGHRS, YFSETQ. The CDR3 is 18 residues long. V lost 0 bases and J lost 1, with 16 bases in between. Written as DNA, the CDR3 is TGCGCCAGCAGCTTGGGGGTCGCGGGGGCCGTGAACACCGGGGAGCTGTTTTTT. The encoded protein is CASSLGVAGAVNTGELFF.

Concerning this clone: A read error may account for a junction end that differs from germline. The chain uses TRBV7-7 and TRBJ2-3; perhaps TRBD1 as D (5 bases). CDR1 and CDR2 (germline): SSHAT, FNYEAQ (reference sequence). CDR3 length equals 16 residues. The CDR3 sequence is CASSLVLEQAADTQYF. The DNA of the CDR3 is TGTGCTAGCAGCTTAGTCTTGGAACAGGCGGCAGATACGCAGTATTTT.

This rearrangement joins TRBV6-1 to TRBJ2-7, with unresolved D. V shed 0 bases and J shed 3 bases, with 9 bases lying between them. The CDR3 loop spans 14 amino acids. Germline CDR1 and CDR2: MNHNS and SASEGT. This chain's CDR3 is CASSEAGRVYEQYF. The CDR3 DNA follows: TGTGCCAGCAGTGAAGCCGGACGGGTCTACGAGCAGTACTTC.

This sequence joins TRBV5-6 and TRBJ1-2; no clear D. Trimming stripped 4 bases from V and 7 bases from J, with 17 bases between. Per the germline V gene, CDR1 is SGHDT and CDR2 is YYEEEE. The CDR3 length is 14 residues. CDR3 DNA: TGTGCCAGCAGCCCGACGAAGGTCTACTCTGGCTACACCTTC. It is translated as CASSPTKVYSGYTF.

The chain links TRBV19 to TRBJ1-4, with D maybe TRBD1 (6 bases). The germline V and J ends were trimmed by 3 bases and 5 bases, with 10 bases remaining between them. Per the germline V gene, CDR1 is LNHDA and CDR2 is SQIVND (reference sequence). The CDR3 runs to 14 residues. In DNA form, the CDR3 reads TGTGCCAGTAGTATTGACAGGTGGAATGAAAAACTGTTTTTT. This gives the protein CASSIDRWNEKLFF.

For this clone: Other DNA sequences in the sample encode the same CDR3. The chain carries TRBV11-3 and TRBJ2-2, with TRBD1 identical over 11 bases. The V and J ends lost 4 bases and 4 bases, in that order; junction bases with no gene match: 8. The CDR3 consists of 17 residues. The germline CDR1 and CDR2 sequences are SGHNT and YENEEA. CDR3 sequence (DNA): TGTGCCAGCAGCTCCCACCCGGGACAGGGGGGCACCGGGGAGCTGTTTTTT. Encoded protein: CASSSHPGQGGTGELFF.

The chain carries TRBV29-1 and TRBJ2-7; 10 bases map to TRBD2. CDR1 and CDR2 (germline): SQVTM, ANQGSEA. The CDR3 consists of 17 residues. J lost 7 bases, V lost 5 bases, and 20 bases had no gene match. CDR3 nucleotides: TGCAGCGTTTTTGGTAGGACTAGCGGAGGTCGGGGAGGGGAGCAGTACTTC. Translated: CSVFGRTSGGRGGEQYF.

This clone was seen more than once but under ten times. V is TRBV19 and J is TRBJ1-3; 8 bases map to TRBD1. Germline V gene lookup returns CDR1 LNHDA and CDR2 SQIVND (reference sequence). Trimming at V came to 5 bases and at J to 2 bases, leaving 5 bases not matched to a gene. The CDR3 loop spans 15 amino acids. CDR3 amino acids: CASSPGTGAGNTIYF. For the CDR3, the DNA is TGTGCCAGTAGTCCTGGGACAGGAGCTGGAAACACCATATATTTT.

The rearrangement links TRBV6-1 to TRBJ1-2; TRBD1 is a possible D gene (5 bases). With 7 bases removed from V and 4 bases from J, the gap between germline ends came to 19 bases. CDR1 is MNHNS and CDR2 is SASEGT in the germline V gene. This CDR3 region has 15 residues. CDR3 bases: TGTGCCAGCATTTCCCGTAGGACAATGATCTATGGCTACACCTTC. The encoded protein is CASISRRTMIYGYTF.

V gene TRBV7-2 combines with J gene TRBJ2-5; no clear D. The length of the CDR3 is 12 residues. The V end was cut by 5 bases, the J end by 5 bases, with 9 bases between. CDR1 SGHTA and CDR2 FQGNSA come from the germline V gene. The DNA of the CDR3 is TGTGCCAGCAGCCCCGACGGGGAGACCCAGTACTTC. Translation: CASSPDGETQYF.

The J gene is TRBJ1-5, the V gene TRBV28; possibly TRBD1 for D (6 bases). CDR3 length equals 16 residues. The germline V gene has CDR1 MDHEN and CDR2 SYDVKM. Trimming cost V 7 bases and J 7 bases, with 23 bases left between them. In DNA form, the CDR3 reads TGTGCCAGCACCAATTCCGGGGCAGGGGTATACCAGCCCCAGCATTTT. This codes for CASTNSGAGVYQPQHF.

V usage is TRBV4-1 and J usage is TRBJ2-7, with D perhaps TRBD1 or TRBD2 (5 bases each). In germline, CDR1 is MGHRA, CDR2 YSYEKL. Trimming stripped 0 bases from V and 3 bases from J, with 18 bases between. This CDR3 region has 17 residues. Written as DNA, the CDR3 is TGCGCCAGCAGCCAAGACCTCGATTTGGGACGGAACTACGAGCAGTACTTC. Its protein is CASSQDLDLGRNYEQYF.